Listed here are 30 T cell receptor beta chains from one sample, sequenced in a study of blood T cells in healthy people across ages. A J-beta primer mix and a sample-barcoded 5' primer were used in a second PCR of about 7 to 12 cycles. One entry per CDR3 protein results from TCRdb running MiXCR on the 5' RACE reads. The table lists 450,000 to 650,000 distinct CDR3 sequences, nearly 25% of them singletons. These same data were also listed under a study on T cells of mothers and their children.

The sample consisted of blood. All receptors come from a boy under 18 in good health.

This clonotype was counted only a few times. The CDR3: CSVERTYDEQYF. CDR3 DNA: TGCAGCGTTGAACGTACTTACGACGAGCAGTACTTC. The chain joins TRBV29-1 to TRBJ2-7; D not resolved. The CDR3 spans 12 residues. CDR1 is SQVTM and CDR2 is ANQGSEA in the germline V gene. Trimming stripped 2 bases from V and 5 bases from J, with 10 bases between.

The genes are TRBV2 and TRBJ2-1, with D perhaps TRBD2 (6 bases). With 5 bases removed from V and 5 bases from J, the gap between germline ends came to 16 bases. The length of the CDR3 is 15 residues. In germline, CDR1 is SNHLY, CDR2 FYNNEI. CDR3 bases: TGTGCCAGCAGTCGGGACTCCCTTCGGAACAATGAGCAGTTCTTC. Translation gives CASSRDSLRNNEQFF.

This clonotype was counted only a few times. This chain uses TRBV7-2 with TRBJ2-3, with TRBD2 matching over 7 bases. CDR1 SGHTA and CDR2 FQGNSA come from the germline V gene. CDR3 size: 13 residues. With 5 bases clipped from V and 5 bases from J, the junction kept 4 bases outside the gene matches. The CDR3 here is CASSRTRLDTQYF. The CDR3 DNA follows: TGTGCCAGCAGCCGGACTAGATTAGATACGCAGTATTTT.

V usage is TRBV2 and J usage is TRBJ2-7, with D tentatively TRBD1 or TRBD2 (5 bases each). This CDR3 is 15 amino acids long. The germline CDR1 and CDR2 sequences are SNHLY and FYNNEI. Trimming took 5 bases from V and 0 from J, leaving 14 bases between them. In DNA form, the CDR3 reads TGTGCCAGCAGTCAGACAGCCGGGGCCTCCTACGAGCAGTACTTC. Residues: CASSQTAGASYEQYF.

This clonotype was observed a handful of times. The gene calls are TRBV29-1 and TRBJ1-2; D is ambiguous. This CDR3 has 11 amino acids. Germline assignment: CDR1 SQVTM and CDR2 ANQGSEA. The V and J ends lost 7 bases and 0 bases respectively, with 6 bases between them. As DNA, the CDR3 is TGCAGCGAAGTGTCTAACTATGGCTACACCTTC. Translating it yields CSEVSNYGYTF. Complete variable domain (other parts from reference TRBV29-1 and TRBJ1-2): SAVISQKPSRDICQRGTSLTIQCQVDSQVTMMFWYRQQPGQSLTLIATANQGSEATYESGFVIDKFPISRPNLTFSTLTVSNMSPEDSSIYLCSEVSNYGYTFGSGTRLTVV.

This chain joins TRBV4-1 and TRBJ2-1; TRBD2 is a possible D gene (5 bases). CDR1 is MGHRA, CDR2 YSYEKL, per germline. The CDR3 extends over 15 amino acids. Deletions cut 0 bases from V and 6 bases from J, with 12 bases between. This chain's CDR3 is CASSQDRLASNEQFF. The DNA of the CDR3 is TGCGCCAGCAGCCAAGACCGTCTAGCTAGCAATGAGCAGTTCTTC.

This chain connects TRBV20-1 to TRBJ1-2; a possible D gene is TRBD1 (5 bases). Per the germline V gene, CDR1 is DFQATT and CDR2 is SNEGSKA (reference sequence). CDR3 length: 16 amino acids. Trimming took off 0 bases at V and 1 base at J, with 15 bases between the two ends. The CDR3 protein is CSARDADSGDNYGYTF. CDR3 sequence (DNA): TGCAGTGCTAGAGATGCTGACAGTGGGGATAACTATGGCTACACCTTC.

This clonotype appeared a few times. The chain employs TRBV4-3 and TRBJ2-1; TRBD2 agrees at 8 bases. The CDR3 totals 16 residues. Looked up from germline, CDR1 is LGHNA and CDR2 is YSLEER. V trimming: 0 bases; J trimming: 6 bases; junction bases outside the gene matches: 7. The CDR3: CASSQEGVAGINEQFF. The CDR3 coding sequence is TGCGCCAGCAGCCAAGAGGGGGTAGCGGGAATCAATGAGCAGTTCTTC.

Ten or more counts support this clonotype. CDR3 DNA: TGTGCCATCAGTGTTGGGGGGACAGGGAGCAATGAGCAGTTCTTC. Amino acids: CAISVGGTGSNEQFF. The chain joins TRBV10-3 to TRBJ2-1; TRBD1 matches at 9 bases. V lost 4 bases and J lost 6; bases outside the gene matches: 7. CDR1 is ENHRY and CDR2 is SYGVKD in the germline V gene. This CDR3 comprises 15 residues.

This clonotype was recorded a few times. The J gene is TRBJ2-1, the V gene TRBV28, with 11 bases matching TRBD2. V was pared by 1 base and J by 8 bases, with 10 bases of the junction left unmatched. The CDR3 length is 17 residues. Germline values: CDR1 MDHEN, CDR2 SYDVKM. The CDR3 loop is CASSLLAGGPTSYEQFF. In DNA, the CDR3 is TGTGCCAGCAGTTTATTAGCGGGGGGGCCGACGTCCTATGAGCAGTTCTTC.

This clonotype was counted between two and nine times. The chain has TRBV27 and TRBJ2-5; possibly TRBD2 for D (6 bases). With the DNA end fitting TRBJ2-7 better, the J assignment may be wrong. This CDR3 spans 14 amino acids. Looked up from germline, CDR1 is MNHEY and CDR2 is SMNVEV (reference sequence). CDR3 coding DNA: TGTGCCAGCAGTTTAAGGGCAGGAGGGTTCGAGCAGTACTTC. Translation: CASSLRAGGFEQYF.

The V gene is TRBV7-9, the J gene TRBJ2-5; TRBD1 agrees at 8 bases. Looked up from germline, CDR1 is SEHNR and CDR2 is FQNEAQ (reference sequence). The CDR3 contains 16 residues. The V and J ends lost 0 bases and 4 bases, in that order; junction bases with no gene match: 7. The CDR3 DNA is TGTGCCAGCAGCTTAGCGGCAGGACAGGGAGGAGAGACCCAGTACTTC. Its translation is CASSLAAGQGGETQYF.

The chain combines TRBV6-2 or TRBV6-3 with TRBJ2-5; D is perhaps TRBD2 (7 bases). Germline V gene data show CDR1 as MNHEY and CDR2 as SVGEGT. The CDR3 spans 15 residues. Trimming removed 2 bases at V and 4 bases at J, with 14 bases between. CDR3 amino acids: CASSYARGGRETQYF. The CDR3 nucleotides are TGTGCCAGCAGTTACGCACGCGGGGGCCGAGAGACCCAGTACTTC.

This clonotype appeared a few times. The chain links TRBV29-1 to TRBJ1-1; a possible D gene is TRBD1 (5 bases). CDR3 length: 16 amino acids. Deletions cut 6 bases from V and 1 base from J, with 21 bases between. The V gene's germline CDR1 is SQVTM and CDR2 ANQGSEA. The CDR3 region has the DNA TGCAGCGTGGGTAGTTGGGACGGTGGGGGGAACACTGAAGCTTTCTTT. Its protein product is CSVGSWDGGGNTEAFF.

J is TRBJ2-2 and V is TRBV7-2; either TRBD1 or TRBD2 may supply D (5 bases each). Germline lookup yields CDR1 SGHTA and CDR2 FQGNSA. Trimming stripped 2 bases from V and 6 bases from J, with 19 bases between. This CDR3 has 17 amino acids. CDR3 nucleotides: TGTGCCAGCAGCTTATGGGGGTCGTCGGGTTTCCCCGGGGAGCTGTTTTTT. It is translated as CASSLWGSSGFPGELFF.

This clonotype was counted only a few times. Since a much larger clone is just one base distant, this may be a read error. This chain uses TRBV6-5 with TRBJ2-1; 7 bases fit TRBD2. Per the germline V gene, CDR1 is MNHEY and CDR2 is SVGAGI. The CDR3 has 15 residues. Trimming removed 2 bases from V and 0 bases from J; junction bases left unmatched: 1. CDR3: CASSYTGGSYNEQFF. The CDR3, as DNA: TGTGCCAGCAGTTACACGGGGGGCTCCTACAATGAGCAGTTCTTC.

Concerning this clonotype itself: One junction end disagrees with the germline gene, perhaps due to a read error. This sequence joins TRBV6-1 and TRBJ2-1; a weak D match, TRBD1 (7 bases). CDR3 size: 17 residues. CDR1 is MNHNS, CDR2 SASEGT, per germline. CDR3 protein: CAGSPGDSSSGYNEQFF. The CDR3 DNA sequence: TGTGCCGGCAGTCCAGGGGACAGCTCCAGCGGGTACAATGAGCAGTTCTTC.

This clonotype has a handful of counts. The V and J genes are TRBV4-3 and TRBJ1-1; D is unclear. The CDR3 runs 16 residues. Per germline, CDR1 LGHNA and CDR2 YSLEER. Trimming took off 1 base at V and 6 bases at J, with 18 bases between the two ends. The CDR3 DNA is TGCGCCAGCAGCCAAGGGCTCGTCTCTGTCGTCGCTGAAGCTTTCTTT. It specifies CASSQGLVSVVAEAFF.

The chain combines TRBV7-2 with TRBJ1-4; D may be TRBD1 (5 bases). This CDR3 contains 17 residues. Germline loops: CDR1 SGHTA, CDR2 FQGNSA. With 1 base removed from V and 8 bases from J, the gap between germline ends came to 20 bases. CDR3 bases: TGTGCCAGCAGCTTAGGTTGGGTCGGGGGGTTTGGAGAAAAACTGTTTTTT. Translation: CASSLGWVGGFGEKLFF.

The gene calls are TRBV7-2 and TRBJ2-5; TRBD2 might be the D (7 bases). Trimming pared 1 base from V and 3 bases from J, leaving 15 bases between. Germline V CDR1 and CDR2: SGHTA, FQGNSA. The length of the CDR3 is 16 residues. In DNA, the CDR3 is TGTGCCAGCAGCTTAGTTGGAGGGGGGGTAAAAGAGACCCAGTACTTC. Protein: CASSLVGGGVKETQYF. The variable domain in full, completed from reference TRBV7-2 and TRBJ2-5, reads GAGVSQSPSNKVTEKGKDVELRCDPISGHTALYWYRQSLGQGLEFLIYFQGNSAPDKSGLPSDRFSAERTGGSVSTLTIQRTQQEDSAVYLCASSLVGGGVKETQYFGPGTRLLVL.

In its sample, this clonotype was seen a few times. The chain links TRBV12-3 or TRBV12-4 to TRBJ2-1; 9 bases line up with TRBD2. Trimming removed 6 bases from V and 9 bases from J; junction bases left unmatched: 15. The CDR3 length is 16 residues. CDR3 sequence: CASSPRLAVIYSEQFF. The CDR3 coding sequence is TGTGCCAGCAGCCCCCGACTAGCGGTAATTTATAGTGAGCAGTTCTTC.

The chain couples TRBV20-1 to TRBJ2-1; 8 bases fit TRBD2. Germline V gene lookup returns CDR1 DFQATT and CDR2 SNEGSKA (reference sequence). V trimming: 1 base; J trimming: 2 bases; junction bases outside the gene matches: 4. CDR3 length equals 15 residues. CDR3 loop: CSARGRLATYNEQFF. The CDR3 nucleotides read TGCAGTGCTAGAGGGAGACTAGCGACCTACAATGAGCAGTTCTTC.

This clonotype was counted a few times. This chain connects TRBV7-9 to TRBJ2-3; 8 positions agree with TRBD2. The CDR3 runs 15 residues. V lost 9 bases, J lost 3 bases, and 11 bases stayed unmatched. Germline V gene data show CDR1 as SEHNR and CDR2 as FQNEAQ (reference sequence). CDR3 sequence reads: CASSDSGARTDTQYF. CDR3 nucleotides: TGTGCCAGTTCAGATAGCGGGGCGCGGACAGATACGCAGTATTTT. The full variable domain, in which reference TRBV7-9 and TRBJ2-3 provide the parts outside the CDR3, is DTGVSQNPRHKITKRGQNVTFRCDPISEHNRLYWYRQTLGQGPEFLTYFQNEAQLEKSRLLSDRFSAERPKGSFSTLEIQRTEQGDSAMYLCASSDSGARTDTQYFGPGTRLTVL.

CDR3 coding DNA: TGCAGCGTGGACGGCTACAATGAGCAGTTCTTC. Translation: CSVDGYNEQFF. This chain joins TRBV29-1 and TRBJ2-1; unclear D gene. This CDR3 region has 11 residues. The ends were cut back, 6 bases at V and 3 bases at J, with 6 bases in the middle. From germline, CDR1 is SQVTM and CDR2 ANQGSEA.

The chain uses TRBV19 and TRBJ2-7; D perhaps matches TRBD1 (5 bases). Between the trimmed V and J ends, which lost 5 bases and 2 bases, there was a span of 13 bases. The CDR3 contains 14 residues. Germline V gene lookup returns CDR1 LNHDA and CDR2 SQIVND (reference sequence). Written as DNA, the CDR3 is TGTGCCAGTAGTGGACACAGGACACCCTACGAGCAGTACTTC. Residues: CASSGHRTPYEQYF.

This clonotype was seen repeatedly, ten times or more. As DNA, the CDR3 is TGTGCCAGCAGCCCCGGGGGGCACAATGAGCAGTTCTTC. The encoded protein is CASSPGGHNEQFF. The V gene is TRBV9, the J gene TRBJ2-5, with D possibly being TRBD2 (7 bases). The J call may be mistaken, given a closer DNA end match to TRBJ2-1. This CDR3 has 13 residues. Germline assignment: CDR1 SGDLS and CDR2 YYNGEE.

This clonotype was seen repeatedly, ten times or more. V gene TRBV7-3 combines with J gene TRBJ2-4; 10 bases are shared with TRBD2. The CDR3 covers 21 residues. Germline-derived CDR1 and CDR2 are SGHTA and FQGTGA. V was clipped by 2 bases and J by 1 base; unmatched bases: 17. The CDR3, as DNA: TGTGCCAGCAGCTTAGGTTCGTCGGCTAGCGGGAGTCTTATTGCCAAAAACATTCAGTACTTC. Residues: CASSLGSSASGSLIAKNIQYF. Full variable domain (rest looked up from reference TRBV7-3 and TRBJ2-4): GAGVSQTPSNKVTEKGKYVELRCDPISGHTALYWYRQSLGQGPEFLIYFQGTGAADDSGLPNDRFFAVRPEGSVSTLKIQRTERGDSAVYLCASSLGSSASGSLIAKNIQYFGAGTRLSVL.

This sequence joins TRBV7-2 and TRBJ2-1, with 9 nucleotides matching TRBD1. Trimming at V came to 4 bases and at J to 6 bases, leaving 10 bases not matched to a gene. The length of the CDR3 is 16 residues. Germline CDR1 and CDR2: SGHTA and FQGNSA. The DNA of the CDR3 is TGTGCCAGCAGCTGGACAGGGGAGAGGGGCCTCAATGAGCAGTTCTTC. The encoded protein is CASSWTGERGLNEQFF.

This clonotype was detected only a few times. The rearrangement links TRBV7-9 to TRBJ2-5; TRBD2 matches at 7 bases. The DNA end lines up better with TRBJ2-1; the J call may be wrong. CDR1 is SEHNR, CDR2 FQNEAQ, per germline (reference sequence). The length of the CDR3 is 15 residues. The CDR3: CASSLGAGNVNEQFF. CDR3 nucleotide sequence: TGTGCCAGCAGCTTAGGAGCGGGAAACGTGAATGAGCAGTTCTTC.

This rearrangement joins TRBV2 to TRBJ1-4; maybe TRBD1 (5 bases). The CDR3 has 16 amino acids. Germline CDR1 SNHLY, CDR2 FYNNEI. Trimming shortened V by 3 bases and J by 8 bases, and 19 bases separated the two germline ends. The CDR3 DNA reads TGTGCCAGCAGTGACTGGGGCAATGGGCGTGGGGAAAAACTGTTTTTT. Its translation is CASSDWGNGRGEKLFF.